Following are 8 T cell receptor beta chains from one sample sequenced in a study of sequential checkpoint blockade in melanoma. The sample's treatment: randomized to nivolumab then ipilimumab (arm A) or the reverse (arm B). Sequenced by immunoSEQ multiplex PCR; TCRdb stores in-frame clones only, minus some. The table includes approximately 26,000 clones, roughly 81% detected once. The input for sequencing was CD8+ T cells sorted from blood (inferred from file names), taken from a patient given nivolumab and ipilimumab in sequence. These receptor sequences come from a human donor with melanoma.

This chain connects TRBV19 to TRBJ2-1, with TRBD2 identical over 9 bases. Unmatched junction bases numbered 5, after V lost 5 bases and J lost 3 bases. The germline V gene encodes CDR1 LNHDA and CDR2 SQIVND (reference sequence). The CDR3 runs to 15 residues. In DNA, the CDR3 is TGTGCCAGTAGTCGGGCTAGCGGGATCTACAATGAGCAGTTCTTC. Amino acid sequence: CASSRASGIYNEQFF.

CDR3 loop: CASSSPQVTGISTYEQYF. The CDR3 region has the DNA TGTGCCAGCAGTTCACCTCAGGTTACAGGGATTAGTACCTACGAGCAGTACTTC. The chain has TRBV28 and TRBJ2-7, with a tentative D call TRBD1 (6 bases). Germline V gene data show CDR1 as MDHEN and CDR2 as SYDVKM. Trimming removed 4 bases at V and 2 bases at J, with 24 bases between. This CDR3 spans 18 amino acids.

This clone was found a few times. The chain recombines TRBV6-6 with TRBJ1-1, with D unclear. The CDR3 has 13 amino acids. V was clipped by 4 bases and J by 6 bases, with 12 bases between them. Germline V gene data show CDR1 as MNHNY and CDR2 as SVGAGI (reference sequence). The DNA of the CDR3 is TGTGCCAGCAGTTTTATTGAGGGTTCTGAAGCTTTCTTT. Translating it yields CASSFIEGSEAFF.

This sequence joins TRBV4-3 and TRBJ2-7; 8 nucleotides match TRBD2. The CDR3 sequence is 15 residues long. J lost 4 bases, V lost 6 bases, and 11 bases had no gene match. From germline, CDR1 is LGHNA and CDR2 YSLEER. The CDR3 DNA reads as TGCGCCAGCAGGCAACAAAGCGGGAGTATTTACGAGCAGTACTTC. This codes for CASRQQSGSIYEQYF.

This clone was counted between two and nine times. This chain links TRBV6-1 with TRBJ2-3; 9 nucleotides line up with TRBD2. The V and J ends lost 2 bases and 5 bases, in that order; junction bases with no gene match: 5. The germline gives CDR1 MNHNS, CDR2 SASEGT. CDR3 length: 15 residues. DNA of the CDR3: TGTGCCAGCAGTGAACTTGCGGGAGGGGGAGATACGCAGTATTTT. This sequence encodes CASSELAGGGDTQYF.

The chain links TRBV7-2 to TRBJ2-1, with 10 bases lining up with TRBD2. Germline values: CDR1 SGHTA, CDR2 FQGNSA. CDR3 length equals 15 residues. Trimming removed 5 bases from V and 4 bases from J; junction bases left unmatched: 5. The DNA of the CDR3 is TGTGCCAGCAGCGATCTAGCGGGAGAATACAATGAGCAGTTCTTC. It is translated as CASSDLAGEYNEQFF.

The chain employs TRBV27 and TRBJ1-1; D possibly corresponds to TRBD1 (6 bases). CDR1 is MNHEY and CDR2 is SMNVEV in the germline V gene (reference sequence). The CDR3 spans 12 residues. Trimming left V 6 bases short and J 5 bases short, with 10 bases between. Here the CDR3 DNA reads TGTGCCAGCAGGGGGAGGGGGACTGAAGCTTTCTTT. It specifies CASRGRGTEAFF.

The chain joins TRBV6-5 to TRBJ1-2, with 9 nucleotides matching TRBD1. Germline V gene lookup returns CDR1 MNHEY and CDR2 SVGAGI. After removal of 10 bases from V and 4 bases from J, the junction contained 7 bases not matched to a gene. This CDR3 is 13 amino acids long. The CDR3 DNA reads TGTGCCATCGCACAGGGGGCTAGCTATGGCTACACCTTC. It yields the protein CAIAQGASYGYTF.